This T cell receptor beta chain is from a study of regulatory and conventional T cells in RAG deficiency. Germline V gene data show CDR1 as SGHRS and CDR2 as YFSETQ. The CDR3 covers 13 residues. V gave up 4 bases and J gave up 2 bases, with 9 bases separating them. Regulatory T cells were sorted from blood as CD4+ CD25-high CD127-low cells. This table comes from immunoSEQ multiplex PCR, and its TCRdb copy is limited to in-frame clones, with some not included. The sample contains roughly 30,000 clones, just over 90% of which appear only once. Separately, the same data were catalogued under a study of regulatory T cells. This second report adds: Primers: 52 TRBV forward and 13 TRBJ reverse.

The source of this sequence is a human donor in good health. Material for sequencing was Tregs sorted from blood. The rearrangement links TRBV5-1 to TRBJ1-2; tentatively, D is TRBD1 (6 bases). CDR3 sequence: CASSTTGNYGYTF. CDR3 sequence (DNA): TGCGCCAGCAGCACAACAGGGAACTATGGCTACACCTTC.